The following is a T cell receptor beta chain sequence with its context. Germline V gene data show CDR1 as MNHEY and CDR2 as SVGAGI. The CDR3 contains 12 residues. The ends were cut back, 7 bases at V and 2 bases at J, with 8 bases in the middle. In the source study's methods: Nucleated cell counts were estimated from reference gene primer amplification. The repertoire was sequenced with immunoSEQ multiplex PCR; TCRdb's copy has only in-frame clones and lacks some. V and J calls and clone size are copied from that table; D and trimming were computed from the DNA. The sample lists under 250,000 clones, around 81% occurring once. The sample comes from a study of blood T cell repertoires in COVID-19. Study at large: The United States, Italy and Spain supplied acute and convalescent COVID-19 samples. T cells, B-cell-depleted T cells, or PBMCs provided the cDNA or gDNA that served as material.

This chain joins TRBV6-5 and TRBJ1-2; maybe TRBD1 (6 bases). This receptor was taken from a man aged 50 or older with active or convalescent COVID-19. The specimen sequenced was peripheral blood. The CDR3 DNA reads TGTGCCAGCACTCAGGGGAACTATGGCTACACCTTC. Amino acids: CASTQGNYGYTF.